This T cell receptor beta chain was captured in a study of cytomegalovirus exposure and HLA in healthy donors. Primers: 60 Vbeta forward and 13 Jbeta reverse. Measured with immunoSEQ multiplex PCR; TCRdb has only the in-frame clones, and not every one. The table has 45,000 to 65,000 clones, about 82% seen once. This clone was detected only once. Its specificity is unknown. Study outcomes and limitations: The dataset shows that most TCR sequences were rare, while some public TCRs occurred in many donors. Later, an analysis showed that TCR beta chains associated with HLA were more clonally expanded than others that were equally common. Testing in vitro showed three CMV-associated chains specific for CMV antigens.

The CDR3 totals 15 residues. Germline V CDR1 and CDR2: MGHRA, YSYEKL. V shed 1 base and J 4 bases; nucleotides not matched to a gene: 7. The TCR was taken from a man aged 25-45 years in good health and CMV-seronegative. The V call is TRBV4-1, the J call TRBJ2-7; 7 nucleotides agree with TRBD1. The sample taken for sequencing was PBMCs. The CDR3 is CASSQVTGTPYEQYF. DNA of the CDR3: TGCGCCAGCAGCCAAGTGACAGGGACCCCTTACGAGCAGTACTTC.